These 17 T cell receptor beta chains share one sample of origin, sequenced in a study of blood T cells in healthy people across ages. Next came a second PCR, run for about 6 to 11 cycles, which used a sample-barcoded 5' primer along with a J-beta primer mix. TCRdb re-called the 5' RACE reads through MiXCR, storing one row per CDR3 protein. The table shows roughly 1,500,000 distinct CDR3 sequences, with roughly 32% occurring only once. Sequenced material: blood. The receptors derive from a woman aged 25 to 45 in good health.

The chain recombines TRBV28 with TRBJ2-7; 9 bases are shared with TRBD2. Germline CDR1 MDHEN, CDR2 SYDVKM. The CDR3 spans 15 residues. Unmatched junction bases numbered 11, after V lost 6 bases and J lost 5 bases. CDR3 DNA: TGTGCCAGCAGCTCGCGTAGCGGGAGACTGGACGAGCAGTACTTC. Its protein product is CASSSRSGRLDEQYF.

This clonotype was detected only a few times. The chain links TRBV2 to TRBJ2-2; D remains unclear. V was shortened by 3 bases and J by 5 bases, with 10 bases between the two germline ends. The CDR3 runs 14 residues. Germline assignment: CDR1 SNHLY and CDR2 FYNNEI. CDR3 coding DNA: TGTGCCAGCAGTGACTTACCAAGGACCGGGGAGCTGTTTTTT. It is translated as CASSDLPRTGELFF.

The V gene is TRBV7-2, the J gene TRBJ1-2, with D perhaps TRBD1 (6 bases). The CDR3 spans 14 residues. Trimming left V 5 bases short and J 7 bases short, with 17 bases between. CDR1 and CDR2 from the germline V gene are SGHTA and FQGNSA. CDR3 region: CASSQSGRGTGYTF. In nucleotides, the CDR3 is TGTGCCAGCAGCCAAAGTGGCAGGGGCACTGGCTACACCTTC. Together with reference TRBV7-2 and TRBJ1-2, the CDR3 gives the full variable domain: GAGVSQSPSNKVTEKGKDVELRCDPISGHTALYWYRQSLGQGLEFLIYFQGNSAPDKSGLPSDRFSAERTGGSVSTLTIQRTQQEDSAVYLCASSQSGRGTGYTFGSGTRLTVV.

The J gene is TRBJ2-7, the V gene TRBV20-1, with 9 bases fitting TRBD1. Germline V gene lookup returns CDR1 DFQATT and CDR2 SNEGSKA (reference sequence). This CDR3 is built from 14 residues. Trimming took 4 bases from V and 4 from J; bases not matched to a gene: 8. The CDR3 region has the DNA TGCAGTGCTACCGGGACAGGGTTAGAGTACGAGCAGTACTTC. Residues: CSATGTGLEYEQYF.

The genes are TRBV7-3 and TRBJ2-3; D remains ambiguous. CDR3 length: 12 residues. Germline V gives CDR1 SGHTA, CDR2 FQGTGA. Trimming took off 5 bases at V and 8 bases at J, with 11 bases between the two ends. CDR3 sequence: CASSQTGGTQYF. The DNA for the CDR3 is TGTGCCAGCAGCCAAACCGGCGGTACGCAGTATTTT. The variable domain in full, with the rest retrieved from reference TRBV7-3 and TRBJ2-3, is GAGVSQTPSNKVTEKGKYVELRCDPISGHTALYWYRQSLGQGPEFLIYFQGTGAADDSGLPNDRFFAVRPEGSVSTLKIQRTERGDSAVYLCASSQTGGTQYFGPGTRLTVL.

The chain is built from TRBV5-1 and TRBJ2-3; 10 bases line up with TRBD2. The CDR3 spans 18 residues. V shed 4 bases and J 4 bases; nucleotides not matched to a gene: 15. From germline, CDR1 is SGHRS and CDR2 YFSETQ. The DNA for the CDR3 is TGCGCCAGCAGCCTACGTCCCGCTAGCGGGAGTCCCCCAGATACGCAGTATTTT. This sequence encodes CASSLRPASGSPPDTQYF.

The chain carries TRBV9 and TRBJ2-3, with D unresolved. Trimming took off 4 bases at V and 0 bases at J, with 15 bases between the two ends. CDR3 length equals 16 residues. CDR1 and CDR2 (germline): SGDLS, YYNGEE. The CDR3 DNA follows: TGTGCCAGCAGCCCCCAGTCGGCGCTGAGCACAGATACGCAGTATTTT. Protein: CASSPQSALSTDTQYF.

The rearrangement joins TRBV6-1 to TRBJ2-7; D gene ambiguous. Between the trimmed V and J ends, which lost 6 bases and 5 bases, there was a span of 20 bases. This CDR3 contains 15 residues. Germline-derived CDR1 and CDR2 are MNHNS and SASEGT. CDR3 amino acids: CASRSFTLHNHEQYF. The CDR3 DNA reads TGTGCCAGCAGATCGTTCACCCTCCACAACCACGAGCAGTACTTC.

V is TRBV9 and J is TRBJ2-3; 7 positions match TRBD2. Germline V gene sequence: CDR1 SGDLS, CDR2 YYNGEE. V shed 2 bases, J shed 6 bases, and the junction held 6 bases outside the gene matches. CDR3 size: 14 residues. DNA of the CDR3: TGTGCCAGCAGCGTTGCGGGGGTGGTGGATACGCAGTATTTT. Translation gives CASSVAGVVDTQYF.

The CDR3 reads CASSRGGHGTQYF. The CDR3 nucleotides read TGTGCCAGCAGCCGCGGGGGCCACGGGACCCAGTACTTC. The V and J genes are TRBV5-6 and TRBJ2-5, with a weak D call TRBD2 (7 bases). Trimming stripped 4 bases from V and 7 bases from J, with 14 bases between. This CDR3 spans 13 amino acids. Per germline, CDR1 SGHDT and CDR2 YYEEEE.

The chain uses TRBV7-2 and TRBJ1-2; 9 bases are shared with TRBD1. J gave up 7 bases and V 5 bases, and 11 bases lay outside the gene matches. Per the germline V gene, CDR1 is SGHTA and CDR2 is FQGNSA. The CDR3 has 15 residues. The CDR3 coding sequence is TGTGCCAGCAGCCTAAGACAGGACAGGGGCGGTGGCTACACCTTC. Its protein product is CASSLRQDRGGGYTF.

This clonotype has at least ten counts. V usage is TRBV29-1 and J usage is TRBJ2-3; 13 bases are a match to TRBD2. J lost 0 bases, V lost 8 bases, and 2 bases had no gene match. Germline V lookup: CDR1 SQVTM, CDR2 ANQGSEA. This CDR3 region has 14 residues. The chain's CDR3 is CSLTSGGSTDTQYF. DNA of the CDR3: TGCAGCTTGACTAGCGGGGGGAGCACAGATACGCAGTATTTT.

This clonotype was seen ten or more times. This sequence joins TRBV20-1 and TRBJ2-3, with 11 bases aligning to TRBD2. Germline trimming cut 7 bases from V and 4 bases from J; bases unmatched to any gene: 10. Germline V CDR1 and CDR2: DFQATT, SNEGSKA (reference sequence). The CDR3 is made up of 15 amino acids. CDR3 loop: CSEGTSGRGSDTQYF. CDR3 DNA: TGCAGTGAGGGTACTAGCGGGAGAGGGTCAGATACGCAGTATTTT.

A few counts support this clonotype. The chain has TRBV3-1 and TRBJ2-7; no reliable D call. V was trimmed by 1 base and J by 2 bases, leaving 21 bases between them. Germline V gene lookup returns CDR1 LGHDT and CDR2 YNNKEL (reference sequence). The CDR3 is made up of 18 amino acids. For the CDR3, the DNA is TGTGCCAGCAGCCAAGGAATTGAAGCCAGAGACTTTACCTACGAGCAGTACTTC. Residues: CASSQGIEARDFTYEQYF.

The J gene is TRBJ2-3, the V gene TRBV4-1; D possibly corresponds to TRBD2 (5 bases). The CDR3 runs to 16 residues. CDR1 MGHRA and CDR2 YSYEKL come from the germline V gene. Deletions cut 1 base from V and 5 bases from J, with 16 bases between. Here the CDR3 reads CASSQAWAGRGDTQYF. CDR3 DNA sequence: TGCGCCAGCAGCCAAGCTTGGGCGGGTCGGGGAGATACGCAGTATTTT.

The V and J genes are TRBV15 and TRBJ2-7, with D possibly matching TRBD2 (6 bases). V was clipped by 0 bases and J by 0 bases, with 12 bases between them. This CDR3 has 16 amino acids. Germline lookup yields CDR1 LNHNV and CDR2 YYDKDF (reference sequence). CDR3 loop: CATSRDWDGSSYEQYF. CDR3 nucleotides: TGTGCCACCAGCAGAGATTGGGACGGGAGCTCCTACGAGCAGTACTTC.

This clonotype has just a few counts. This chain links TRBV5-6 with TRBJ2-3, with 7 bases identical to TRBD1. The CDR3 is 14 amino acids. Germline CDR1 SGHDT, CDR2 YYEEEE. V lost 4 bases, J lost 7 bases, and 9 bases stayed unmatched. Here the CDR3 reads CASSIGTVAHTQYF. The DNA of the CDR3 is TGTGCCAGCAGCATCGGGACAGTCGCACATACGCAGTATTTT.